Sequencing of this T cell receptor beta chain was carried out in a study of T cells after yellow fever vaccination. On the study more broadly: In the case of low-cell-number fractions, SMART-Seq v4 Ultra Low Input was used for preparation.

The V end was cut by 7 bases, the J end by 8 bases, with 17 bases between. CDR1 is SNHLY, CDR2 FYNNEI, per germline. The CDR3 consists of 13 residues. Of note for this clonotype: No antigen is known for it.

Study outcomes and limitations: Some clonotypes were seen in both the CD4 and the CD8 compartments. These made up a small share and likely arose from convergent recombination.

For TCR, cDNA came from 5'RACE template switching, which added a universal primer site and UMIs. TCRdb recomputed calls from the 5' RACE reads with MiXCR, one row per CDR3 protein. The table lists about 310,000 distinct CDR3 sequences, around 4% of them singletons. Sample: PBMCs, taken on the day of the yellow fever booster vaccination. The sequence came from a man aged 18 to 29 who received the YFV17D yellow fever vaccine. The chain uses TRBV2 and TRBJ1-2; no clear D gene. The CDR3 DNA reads TGTGCCAGCACCTTGCGAAGGGATACGGGCTACACCTTC. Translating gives CASTLRRDTGYTF. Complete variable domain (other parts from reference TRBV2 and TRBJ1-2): EPEVTQTPSHQVTQMGQEVILRCVPISNHLYFYWYRQILGQKVEFLVSFYNNEISEKSEIFDDQFSVERPDGSNFTLKIRSTKLEDSAMYFCASTLRRDTGYTFGSGTRLTVV.